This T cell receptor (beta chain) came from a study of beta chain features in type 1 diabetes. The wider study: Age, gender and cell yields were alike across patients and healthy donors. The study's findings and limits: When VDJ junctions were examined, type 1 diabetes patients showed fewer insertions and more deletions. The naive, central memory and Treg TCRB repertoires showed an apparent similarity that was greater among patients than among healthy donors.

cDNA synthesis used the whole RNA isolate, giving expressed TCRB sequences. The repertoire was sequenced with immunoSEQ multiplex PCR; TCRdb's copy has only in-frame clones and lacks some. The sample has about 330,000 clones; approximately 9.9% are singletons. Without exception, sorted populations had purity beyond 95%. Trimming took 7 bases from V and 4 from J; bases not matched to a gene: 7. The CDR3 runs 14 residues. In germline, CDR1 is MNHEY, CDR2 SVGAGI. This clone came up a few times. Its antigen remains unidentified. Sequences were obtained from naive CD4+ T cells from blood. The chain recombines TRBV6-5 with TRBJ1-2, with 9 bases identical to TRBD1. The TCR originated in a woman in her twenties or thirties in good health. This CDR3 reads CASTIQGAGYGYTF. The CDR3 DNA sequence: TGTGCCAGCACCATACAGGGGGCCGGCTATGGCTACACCTTC.